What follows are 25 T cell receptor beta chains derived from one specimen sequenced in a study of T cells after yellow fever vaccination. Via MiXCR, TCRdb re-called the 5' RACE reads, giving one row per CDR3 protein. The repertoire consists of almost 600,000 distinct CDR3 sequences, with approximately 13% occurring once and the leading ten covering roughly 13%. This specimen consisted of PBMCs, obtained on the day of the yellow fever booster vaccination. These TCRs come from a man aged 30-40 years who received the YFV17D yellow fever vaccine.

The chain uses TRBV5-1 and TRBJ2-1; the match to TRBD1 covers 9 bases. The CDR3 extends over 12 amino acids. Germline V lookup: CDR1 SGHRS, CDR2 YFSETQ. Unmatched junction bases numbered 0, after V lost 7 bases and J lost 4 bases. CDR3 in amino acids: CASGQGYNEQFF. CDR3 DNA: TGCGCCAGCGGACAGGGGTACAATGAGCAGTTCTTC.

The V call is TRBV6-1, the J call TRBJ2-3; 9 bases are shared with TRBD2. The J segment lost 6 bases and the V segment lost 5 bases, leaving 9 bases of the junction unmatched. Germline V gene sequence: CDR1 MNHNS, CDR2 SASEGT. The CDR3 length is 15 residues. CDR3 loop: CASSLAGLDTDTQYF. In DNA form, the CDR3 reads TGTGCCAGCAGTCTAGCGGGGTTAGACACGGATACGCAGTATTTT.

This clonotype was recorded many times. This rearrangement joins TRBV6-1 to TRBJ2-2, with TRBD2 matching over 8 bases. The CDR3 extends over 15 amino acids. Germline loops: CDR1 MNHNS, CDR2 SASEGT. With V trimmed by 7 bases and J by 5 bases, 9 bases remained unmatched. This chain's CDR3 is CASKRDSGTTGELFF. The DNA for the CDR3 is TGTGCCAGCAAGAGGGATAGCGGGACGACCGGGGAGCTGTTTTTT.

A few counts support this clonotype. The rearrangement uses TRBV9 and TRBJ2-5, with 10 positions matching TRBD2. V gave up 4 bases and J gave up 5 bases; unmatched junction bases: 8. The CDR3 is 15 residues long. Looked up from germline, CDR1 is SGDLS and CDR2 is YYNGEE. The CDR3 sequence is CASSPASGSGETQYF. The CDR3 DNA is TGTGCCAGCAGCCCTGCTAGCGGGAGCGGTGAGACCCAGTACTTC.

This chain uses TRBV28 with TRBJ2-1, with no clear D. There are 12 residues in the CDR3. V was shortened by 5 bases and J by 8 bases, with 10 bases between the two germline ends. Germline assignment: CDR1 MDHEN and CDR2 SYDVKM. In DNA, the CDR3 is TGTGCCAGCAGTGCGTTATATTATGAGCAGTTCTTC. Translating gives CASSALYYEQFF.

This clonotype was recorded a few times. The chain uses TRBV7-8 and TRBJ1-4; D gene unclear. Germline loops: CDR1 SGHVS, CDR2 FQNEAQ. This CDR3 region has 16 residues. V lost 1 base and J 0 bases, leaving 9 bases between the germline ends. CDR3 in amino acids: CASSLVGQSTNEKLFF. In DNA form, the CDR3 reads TGTGCCAGCAGCTTAGTTGGGCAGTCAACTAATGAAAAACTGTTTTTT.

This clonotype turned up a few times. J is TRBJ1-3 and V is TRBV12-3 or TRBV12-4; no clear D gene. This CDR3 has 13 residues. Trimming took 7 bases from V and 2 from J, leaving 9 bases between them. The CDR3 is CASTATAGNTIYF. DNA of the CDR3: TGTGCCAGCACCGCGACGGCTGGAAACACCATATATTTT.

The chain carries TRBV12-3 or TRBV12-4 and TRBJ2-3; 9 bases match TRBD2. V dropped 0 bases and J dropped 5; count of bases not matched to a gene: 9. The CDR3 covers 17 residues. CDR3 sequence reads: CASSLAPTRTSEDTQYF. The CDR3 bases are TGTGCCAGCAGTTTAGCACCGACACGGACTAGCGAAGATACGCAGTATTTT.

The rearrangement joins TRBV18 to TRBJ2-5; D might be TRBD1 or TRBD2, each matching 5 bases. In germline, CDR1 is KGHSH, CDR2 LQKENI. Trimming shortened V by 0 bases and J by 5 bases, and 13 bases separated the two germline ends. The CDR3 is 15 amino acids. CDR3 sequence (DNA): TGTGCCAGCTCACCACCTGGGACGGCCGGGGAGACCCAGTACTTC. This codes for CASSPPGTAGETQYF.

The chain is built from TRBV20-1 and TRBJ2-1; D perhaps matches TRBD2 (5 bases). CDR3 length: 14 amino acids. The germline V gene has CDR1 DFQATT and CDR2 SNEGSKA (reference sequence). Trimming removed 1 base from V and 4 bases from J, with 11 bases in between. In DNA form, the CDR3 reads TGCAGTGCTAGAGTCGGGTCGGGATACAATGAGCAGTTCTTC. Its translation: CSARVGSGYNEQFF.

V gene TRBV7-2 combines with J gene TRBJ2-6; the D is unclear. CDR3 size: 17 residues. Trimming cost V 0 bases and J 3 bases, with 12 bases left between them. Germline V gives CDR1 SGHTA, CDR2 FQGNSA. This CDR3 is CASSLAGGFSGANVLTF. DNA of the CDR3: TGTGCCAGCAGCTTAGCCGGCGGTTTTAGTGGGGCCAACGTCCTGACTTTC.

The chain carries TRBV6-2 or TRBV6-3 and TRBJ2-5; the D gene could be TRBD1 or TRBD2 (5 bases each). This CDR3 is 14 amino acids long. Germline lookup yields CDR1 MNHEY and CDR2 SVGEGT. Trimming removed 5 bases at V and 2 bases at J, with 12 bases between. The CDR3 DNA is TGTGCCAGCAGTCGACGGGGCGAGCAAGAGACCCAGTACTTC. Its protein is CASSRRGEQETQYF.

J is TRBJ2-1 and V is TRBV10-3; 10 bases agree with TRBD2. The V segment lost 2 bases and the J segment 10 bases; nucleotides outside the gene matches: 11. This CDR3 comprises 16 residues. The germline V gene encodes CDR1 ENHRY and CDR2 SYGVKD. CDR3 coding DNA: TGTGCCATCAGTGAGGCGGCGGGGTTAGCGGGAGGCGAGCAGTTCTTC. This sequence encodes CAISEAAGLAGGEQFF.

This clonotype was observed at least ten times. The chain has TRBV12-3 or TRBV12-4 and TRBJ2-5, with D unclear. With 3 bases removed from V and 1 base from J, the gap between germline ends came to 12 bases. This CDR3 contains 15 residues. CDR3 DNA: TGTGCCAGCAGTTTTGGTCAGCATTTCCAAGAGACCCAGTACTTC. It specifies CASSFGQHFQETQYF.

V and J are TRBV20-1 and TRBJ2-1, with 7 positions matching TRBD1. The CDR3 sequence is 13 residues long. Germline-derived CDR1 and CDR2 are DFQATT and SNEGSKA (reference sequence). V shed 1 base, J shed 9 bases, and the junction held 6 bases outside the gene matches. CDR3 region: CSARVVGGGEQFF. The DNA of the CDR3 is TGCAGTGCTAGAGTTGTAGGGGGCGGTGAGCAGTTCTTC.

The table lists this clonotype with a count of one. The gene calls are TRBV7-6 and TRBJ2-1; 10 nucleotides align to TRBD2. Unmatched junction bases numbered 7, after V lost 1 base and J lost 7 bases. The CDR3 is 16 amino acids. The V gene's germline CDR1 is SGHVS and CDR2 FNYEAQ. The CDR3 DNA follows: TGTGCCAGCAGCTTAGATCCTAGCGGGAGATTAAATGAGCAGTTCTTC. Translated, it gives CASSLDPSGRLNEQFF.

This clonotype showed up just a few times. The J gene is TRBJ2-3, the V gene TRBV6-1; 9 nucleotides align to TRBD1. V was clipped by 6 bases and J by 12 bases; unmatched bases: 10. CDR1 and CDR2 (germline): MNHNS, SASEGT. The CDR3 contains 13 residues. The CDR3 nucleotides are TGTGCCAGCAGACCCCCGGGACAGGGTCCCCAGTATTTT. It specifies CASRPPGQGPQYF.

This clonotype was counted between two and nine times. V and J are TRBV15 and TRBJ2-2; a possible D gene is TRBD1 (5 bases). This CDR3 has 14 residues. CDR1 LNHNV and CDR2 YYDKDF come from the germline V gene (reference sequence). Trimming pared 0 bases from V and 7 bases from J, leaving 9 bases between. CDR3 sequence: CATSRERQNGELFF. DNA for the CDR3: TGTGCCACCAGCAGAGAACGACAGAACGGGGAGCTGTTTTTT.

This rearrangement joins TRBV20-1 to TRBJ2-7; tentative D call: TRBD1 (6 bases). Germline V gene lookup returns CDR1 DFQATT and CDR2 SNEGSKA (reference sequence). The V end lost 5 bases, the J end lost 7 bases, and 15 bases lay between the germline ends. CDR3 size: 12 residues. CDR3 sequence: CSAGRRGGEQYF. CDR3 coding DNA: TGCAGTGCTGGACGCAGGGGCGGGGAGCAGTACTTC.

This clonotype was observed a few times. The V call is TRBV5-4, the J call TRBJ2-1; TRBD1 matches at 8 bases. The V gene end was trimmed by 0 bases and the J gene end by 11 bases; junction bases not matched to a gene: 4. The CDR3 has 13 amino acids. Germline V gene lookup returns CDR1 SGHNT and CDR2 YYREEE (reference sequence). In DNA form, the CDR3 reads TGTGCCAGCAGCTTGGGGGACAGGAGGAAGCAGTTCTTC. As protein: CASSLGDRRKQFF.

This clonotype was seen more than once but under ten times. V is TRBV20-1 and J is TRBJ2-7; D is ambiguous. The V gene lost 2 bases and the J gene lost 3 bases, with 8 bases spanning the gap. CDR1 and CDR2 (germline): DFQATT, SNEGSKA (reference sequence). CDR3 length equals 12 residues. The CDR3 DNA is TGCAGTGCTAGACGAGAAGGCTACGAGCAGTACTTC. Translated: CSARREGYEQYF.

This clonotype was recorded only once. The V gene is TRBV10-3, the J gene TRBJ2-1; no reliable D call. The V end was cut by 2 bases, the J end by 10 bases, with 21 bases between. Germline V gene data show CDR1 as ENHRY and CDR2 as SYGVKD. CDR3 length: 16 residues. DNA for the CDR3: TGTGCCATCAGTGAGGGTATACCGGGTACTCGCCTGGAGCAGTTCTTC. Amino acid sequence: CAISEGIPGTRLEQFF.

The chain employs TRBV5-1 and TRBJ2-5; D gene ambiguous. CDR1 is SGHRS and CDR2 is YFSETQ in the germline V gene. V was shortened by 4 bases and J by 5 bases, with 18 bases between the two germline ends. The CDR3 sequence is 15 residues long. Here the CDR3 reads CASSPVASLGETQYF. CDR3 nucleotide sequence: TGCGCCAGCAGCCCGGTGGCGTCCCTCGGGGAGACCCAGTACTTC.

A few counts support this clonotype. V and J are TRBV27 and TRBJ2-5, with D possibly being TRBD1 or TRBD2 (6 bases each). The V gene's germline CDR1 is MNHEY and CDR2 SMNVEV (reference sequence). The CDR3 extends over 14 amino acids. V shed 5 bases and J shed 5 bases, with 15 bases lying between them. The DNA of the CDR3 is TGTGCCAGCAGTGACCTAGGGGGGCACGAGACCCAGTACTTC. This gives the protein CASSDLGGHETQYF.

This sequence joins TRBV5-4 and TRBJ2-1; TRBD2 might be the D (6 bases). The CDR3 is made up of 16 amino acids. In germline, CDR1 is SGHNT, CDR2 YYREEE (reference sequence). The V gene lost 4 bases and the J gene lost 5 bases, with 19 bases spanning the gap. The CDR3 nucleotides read TGTGCCAGCAGCCCTGAGGGACCCGGGAGCGACAATGAGCAGTTCTTC. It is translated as CASSPEGPGSDNEQFF. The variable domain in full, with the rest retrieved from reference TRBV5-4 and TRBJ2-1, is ETGVTQSPTHLIKTRGQQVTLRCSSQSGHNTVSWYQQALGQGPQFIFQYYREEENGRGNFPPRFSGLQFPNYSSELNVNALELDDSALYLCASSPEGPGSDNEQFFGPGTRLTVL.